This T cell receptor beta chain was obtained from a study of T cell responses to AZD1222 COVID-19 vaccine. The CDR3 is 15 amino acids. TCRdb's copy holds only in-frame clones and misses some; the assay was immunoSEQ multiplex PCR. The table includes 87,000 or so clones, approximately 88% detected once. Study-wide results and limits: Clonal diversity was possibly underestimated, and white British individuals and females predominated among donors. Regions left unmutated in variants are reportedly the target of nearly half of spike-specific TCRs. Spike regions recognized by vaccine-associated CD4 TCRs spanned the protein, led by 160-218 and 743-854. All repertoire sampling was performed exclusively after the peak T cell response.

Details on this clone: Its antigen remains unidentified.

The source is an adult in good health. V and J are TRBV7-5 and TRBJ1-5; the table names TRBD1, a call not compared with the DNA. TRBV7-5 is a documented pseudogene. Sequencing was performed on peripheral blood, taken on day 0 of AZD1222 vaccination. The CDR3 loop is CARSLDVGVGQPQHF. The CDR3 nucleotides read TGTGCCAGAAGCTTAGATGTCGGTGTGGGCCAGCCCCAGCATTTT.